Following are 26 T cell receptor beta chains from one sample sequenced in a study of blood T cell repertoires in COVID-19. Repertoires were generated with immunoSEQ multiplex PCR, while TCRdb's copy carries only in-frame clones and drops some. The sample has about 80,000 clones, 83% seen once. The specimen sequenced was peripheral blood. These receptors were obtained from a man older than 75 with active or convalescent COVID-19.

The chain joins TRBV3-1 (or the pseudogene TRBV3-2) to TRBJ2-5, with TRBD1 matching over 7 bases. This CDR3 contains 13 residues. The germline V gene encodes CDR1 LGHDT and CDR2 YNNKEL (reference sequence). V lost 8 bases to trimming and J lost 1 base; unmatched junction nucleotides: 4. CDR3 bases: TGTGCCAGCTTACGACAGGGCCAAGAGACCCAGTACTTC. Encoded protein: CASLRQGQETQYF.

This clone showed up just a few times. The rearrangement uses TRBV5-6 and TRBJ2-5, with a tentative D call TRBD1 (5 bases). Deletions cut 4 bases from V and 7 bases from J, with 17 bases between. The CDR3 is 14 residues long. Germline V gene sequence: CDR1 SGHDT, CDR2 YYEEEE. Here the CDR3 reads CASSLERQYRTQYF. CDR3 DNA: TGTGCCAGCAGCCTCGAACGACAGTATAGGACCCAGTACTTC. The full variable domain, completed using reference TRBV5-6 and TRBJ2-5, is DAGVTQSPTHLIKTRGQQVTLRCSPKSGHDTVSWYQQALGQGPQFIFQYYEEEERQRGNFPDRFSGHQFPNYSSELNVNALLLGDSALYLCASSLERQYRTQYFGPGTRLLVL.

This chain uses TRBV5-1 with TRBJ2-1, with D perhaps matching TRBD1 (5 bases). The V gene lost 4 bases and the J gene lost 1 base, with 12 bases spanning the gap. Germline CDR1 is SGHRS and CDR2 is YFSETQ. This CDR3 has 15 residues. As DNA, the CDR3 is TGCGCCAGCAGCCGTGAAGGGGTATCCTACAATGAGCAGTTCTTC. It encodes CASSREGVSYNEQFF. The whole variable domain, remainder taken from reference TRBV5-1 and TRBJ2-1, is KAGVTQTPRYLIKTRGQQVTLSCSPISGHRSVSWYQQTPGQGLQFLFEYFSETQRNKGNFPGRFSGRQFSNSRSEMNVSTLELGDSALYLCASSREGVSYNEQFFGPGTRLTVL.

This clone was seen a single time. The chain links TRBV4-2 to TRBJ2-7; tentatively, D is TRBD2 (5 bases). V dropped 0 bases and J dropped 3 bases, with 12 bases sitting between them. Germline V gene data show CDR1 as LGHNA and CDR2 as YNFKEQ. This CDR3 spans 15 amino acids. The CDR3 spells CASSQDIQAVYEQYF. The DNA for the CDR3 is TGTGCCAGCAGCCAAGATATTCAAGCGGTCTACGAGCAGTACTTC.

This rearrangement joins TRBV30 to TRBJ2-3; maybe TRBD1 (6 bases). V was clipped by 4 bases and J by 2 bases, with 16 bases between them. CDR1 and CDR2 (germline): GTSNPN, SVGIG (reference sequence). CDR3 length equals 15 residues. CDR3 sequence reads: CAWTVGQGNTDTQYF. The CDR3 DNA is TGTGCCTGGACCGTCGGGCAGGGGAACACAGATACGCAGTATTTT.

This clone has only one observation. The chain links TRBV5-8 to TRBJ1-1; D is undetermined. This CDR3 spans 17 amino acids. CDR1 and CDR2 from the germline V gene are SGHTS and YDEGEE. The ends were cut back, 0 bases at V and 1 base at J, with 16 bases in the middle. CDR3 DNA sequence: TGTGCCAGCAGCTTGGTGCGCGAGGTAGGAACGAACACTGAAGCTTTCTTT. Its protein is CASSLVREVGTNTEAFF.

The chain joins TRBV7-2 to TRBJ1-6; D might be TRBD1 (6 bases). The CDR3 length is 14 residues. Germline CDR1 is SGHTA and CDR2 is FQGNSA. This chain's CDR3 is CAIEGDTYNSPLHF. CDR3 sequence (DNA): TGTGCTATTGAGGGGGATACCTATAATTCACCCCTCCACTTT.

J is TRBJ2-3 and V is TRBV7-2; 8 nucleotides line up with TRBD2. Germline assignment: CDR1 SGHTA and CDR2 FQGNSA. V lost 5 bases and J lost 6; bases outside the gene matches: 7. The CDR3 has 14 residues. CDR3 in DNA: TGTGCCAGCAGCGTTAGCGGGACGGTGGATACGCAGTATTTT. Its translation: CASSVSGTVDTQYF.

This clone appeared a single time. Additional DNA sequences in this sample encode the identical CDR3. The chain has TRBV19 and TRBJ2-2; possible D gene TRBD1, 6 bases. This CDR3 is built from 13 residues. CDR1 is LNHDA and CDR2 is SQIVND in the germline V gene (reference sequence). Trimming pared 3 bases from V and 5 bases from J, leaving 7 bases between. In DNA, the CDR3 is TGTGCCAGTAGTATCAGGGGAACCGGGGAGCTGTTTTTT. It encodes CASSIRGTGELFF.

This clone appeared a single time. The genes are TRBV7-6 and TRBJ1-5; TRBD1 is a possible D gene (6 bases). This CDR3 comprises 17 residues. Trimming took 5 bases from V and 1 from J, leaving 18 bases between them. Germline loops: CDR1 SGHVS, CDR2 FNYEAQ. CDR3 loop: CASSALSGGGSNQPQHF. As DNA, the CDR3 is TGTGCCAGCAGCGCACTCAGCGGGGGGGGCAGCAATCAGCCCCAGCATTTT.

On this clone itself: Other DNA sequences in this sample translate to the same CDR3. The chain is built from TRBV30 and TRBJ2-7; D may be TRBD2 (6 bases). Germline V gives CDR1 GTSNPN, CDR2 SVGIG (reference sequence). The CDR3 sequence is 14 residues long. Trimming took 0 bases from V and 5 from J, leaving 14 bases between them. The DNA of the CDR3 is TGTGCCTGGAGTGTATTGGTGCGGGGAGACGAGCAGTACTTC. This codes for CAWSVLVRGDEQYF.

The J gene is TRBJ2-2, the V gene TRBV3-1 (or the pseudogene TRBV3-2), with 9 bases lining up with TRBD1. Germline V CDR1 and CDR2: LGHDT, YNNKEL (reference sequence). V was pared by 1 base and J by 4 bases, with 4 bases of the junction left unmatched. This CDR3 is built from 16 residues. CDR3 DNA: TGTGCCAGCAGCCAAGTCTGGACAGGGGTCACCGGGGAGCTGTTTTTT. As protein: CASSQVWTGVTGELFF.

For the CDR3, the DNA is TGTGCCAGTAGGCTAGCGGGAGGCTACAATGAGCAGTTCTTC. The encoded protein is CASRLAGGYNEQFF. The V gene is TRBV19, the J gene TRBJ2-1; the match to TRBD2 covers 11 bases. The J segment lost 3 bases and the V segment lost 6 bases, leaving 1 base of the junction unmatched. Germline V lookup: CDR1 LNHDA, CDR2 SQIVND (reference sequence). This CDR3 is built from 14 residues.

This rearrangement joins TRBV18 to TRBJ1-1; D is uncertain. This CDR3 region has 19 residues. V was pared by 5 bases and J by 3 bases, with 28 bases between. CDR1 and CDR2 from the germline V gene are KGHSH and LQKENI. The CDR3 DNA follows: TGTGCCAGCTCATCTCGTCCGGGATTAACGGCGGGTCCGGACACTGAAGCTTTCTTT. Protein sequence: CASSSRPGLTAGPDTEAFF.

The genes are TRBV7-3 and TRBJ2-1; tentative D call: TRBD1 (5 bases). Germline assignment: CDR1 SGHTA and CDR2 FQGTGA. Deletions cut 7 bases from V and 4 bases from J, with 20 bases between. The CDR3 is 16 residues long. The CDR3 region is CASTARVGQGYNEQFF. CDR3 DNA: TGTGCCAGCACCGCAAGGGTAGGTCAGGGATACAATGAGCAGTTCTTC.

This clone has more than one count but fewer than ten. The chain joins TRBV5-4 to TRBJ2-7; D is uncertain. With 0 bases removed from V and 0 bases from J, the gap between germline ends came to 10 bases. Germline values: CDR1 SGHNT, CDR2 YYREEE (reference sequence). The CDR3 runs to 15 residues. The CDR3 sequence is CASSLEPPSSYEQYF. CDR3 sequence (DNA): TGTGCCAGCAGCTTGGAACCTCCTAGCTCCTACGAGCAGTACTTC.

The CDR3 loop reads CASTLSNYGYTF. The CDR3 DNA sequence: TGTGCCAGCACCCTTTCTAACTATGGCTACACCTTC. The chain has TRBV7-2 and TRBJ1-2, with D uncertain. The CDR3 has 12 amino acids. V lost 7 bases, J lost 0 bases, and 6 bases lay in between. Germline V gene sequence: CDR1 SGHTA, CDR2 FQGNSA.

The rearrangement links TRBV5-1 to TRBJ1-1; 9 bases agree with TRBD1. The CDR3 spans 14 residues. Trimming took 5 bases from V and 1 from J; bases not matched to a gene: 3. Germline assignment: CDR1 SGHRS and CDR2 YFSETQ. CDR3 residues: CASSWGQGNTEAFF. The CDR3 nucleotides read TGCGCCAGCAGTTGGGGACAGGGGAACACTGAAGCTTTCTTT.

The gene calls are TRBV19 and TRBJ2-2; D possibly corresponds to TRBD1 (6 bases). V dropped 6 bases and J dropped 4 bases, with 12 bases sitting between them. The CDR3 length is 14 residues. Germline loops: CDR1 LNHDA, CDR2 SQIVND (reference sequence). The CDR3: CASRIQQGTGELFF. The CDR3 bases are TGTGCCAGTAGAATACAACAGGGCACCGGGGAGCTGTTTTTT.

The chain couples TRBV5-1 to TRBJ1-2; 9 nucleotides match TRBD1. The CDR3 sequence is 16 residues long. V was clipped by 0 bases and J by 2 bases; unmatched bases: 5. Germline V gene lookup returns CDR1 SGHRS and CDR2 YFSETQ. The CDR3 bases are TGCGCCAGCAGCTTGGAGGGACAGGGATTCAACTATGGCTACACCTTC. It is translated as CASSLEGQGFNYGYTF.

CDR3 loop: CASSVPGQSSGNTIYF. CDR3 nucleotide sequence: TGTGCCAGTAGTGTTCCGGGACAGAGCTCTGGAAACACCATATATTTT. The J gene is TRBJ1-3, the V gene TRBV19; 7 bases are a match to TRBD1. The J segment lost 0 bases and the V segment lost 5 bases, leaving 7 bases of the junction unmatched. The CDR3 is made up of 16 amino acids. Looked up from germline, CDR1 is LNHDA and CDR2 is SQIVND (reference sequence).

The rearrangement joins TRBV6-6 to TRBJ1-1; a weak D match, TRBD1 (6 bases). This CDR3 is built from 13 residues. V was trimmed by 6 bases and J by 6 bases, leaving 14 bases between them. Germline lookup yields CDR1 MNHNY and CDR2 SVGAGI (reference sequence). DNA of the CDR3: TGTGCCAGCAGCCTACAGGGTAGATCTGAAGCTTTCTTT. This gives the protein CASSLQGRSEAFF.

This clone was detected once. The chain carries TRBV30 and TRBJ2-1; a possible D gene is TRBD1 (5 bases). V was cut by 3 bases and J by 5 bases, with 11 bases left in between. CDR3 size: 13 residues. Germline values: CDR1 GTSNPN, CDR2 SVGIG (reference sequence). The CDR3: CAWSGRVDNEQFF. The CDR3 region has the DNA TGTGCCTGGAGCGGCAGGGTGGACAATGAGCAGTTCTTC.

CDR3 sequence: CATSIGLAGHNEQFF. Written as DNA, the CDR3 is TGTGCCACCAGCATCGGACTAGCGGGACACAATGAGCAGTTCTTC. This chain uses TRBV15 with TRBJ2-1; 12 bases fit TRBD2. The length of the CDR3 is 15 residues. V lost 4 bases, J lost 5 bases, and 3 bases stayed unmatched. Germline V gene sequence: CDR1 LNHNV, CDR2 YYDKDF (reference sequence).

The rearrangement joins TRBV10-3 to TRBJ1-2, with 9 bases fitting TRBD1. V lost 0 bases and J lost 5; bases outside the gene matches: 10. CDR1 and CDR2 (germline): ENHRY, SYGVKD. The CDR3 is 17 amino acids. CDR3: CAISESGDRAKMYGYTF. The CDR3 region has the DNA TGTGCCATCAGTGAGTCGGGGGACAGGGCGAAAATGTATGGCTACACCTTC.

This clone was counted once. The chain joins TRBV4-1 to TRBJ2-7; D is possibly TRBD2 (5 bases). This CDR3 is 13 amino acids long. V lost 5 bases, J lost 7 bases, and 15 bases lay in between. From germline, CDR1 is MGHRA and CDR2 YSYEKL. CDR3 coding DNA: TGCGCCAGCAGCTCCTCGGGGTTGGGGGAGCAGTACTTC. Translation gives CASSSSGLGEQYF.